This T cell receptor (beta chain) was retrieved from a study of blood T cell repertoires in COVID-19. This clone was recorded once. Germline CDR1 SNHLY, CDR2 FYNNEI. The CDR3 contains 17 residues. V lost 7 bases and J lost 9, with 28 bases in between. As originally analysed: Estimated nucleated cell counts came from reference gene primer amplification. Produced via immunoSEQ multiplex PCR; TCRdb's table is partial and in-frame only. The V and J calls and clone size are taken from that table; D and trimming were inferred from the DNA. The sample yields 160,000 or so clones, more than 70% seen once. This sequence joins TRBV2 and TRBJ1-5, with D possibly being TRBD1 (5 bases). This TCR was recovered from a man in his 60s with acute or convalescent COVID-19. Source material: peripheral blood. The CDR3 spells CASTGLLGAEGRLPQHF. The CDR3 DNA reads TGTGCCAGCACAGGCTTATTAGGCGCCGAGGGGAGGCTGCCCCAGCATTTT.